This T cell receptor beta chain derives from a study of a mutant IDH1 vaccine in newly diagnosed glioma. About this clone itself: Its specificity is unknown.

The time point is: week 23, last vaccination. Doses consisted of 300 ug of mutant IDH1 20-mer peptide each, paired with topical imiquimod. The method was immunoSEQ multiplex PCR; TCRdb's version includes in-frame clones alone and lacks a portion of them. This table holds 29,000 or so clones, less than 90% found once. The receptor comes from a woman aged 18-29 years with glioma. Specimen: PBMCs, collected from a glioma patient whose treatment included an IDH1 peptide vaccine.

The CDR3 nucleotides are TGTGCCAGCAGCTTAGGAGGACCCTCGTACGAGCAGTACTTC. Its protein is CASSLGGPSYEQYF. This rearrangement joins TRBV11-2 to TRBJ2-7; D is unresolved. V dropped 1 base and J dropped 4 bases, with 11 bases sitting between them. Germline CDR1 is SGHAT and CDR2 is FQNNGV. The CDR3 is 14 residues long. Together with reference TRBV11-2 and TRBJ2-7, the CDR3 gives the full variable domain: EAGVAQSPRYKIIEKRQSVAFWCNPISGHATLYWYQQILGQGPKLLIQFQNNGVVDDSQLPKDRFSAERLKGVDSTLKIQPAKLEDSAVYLCASSLGGPSYEQYFGPGTRLTVT.